The rows below give T cell receptor beta chains drawn from one sample of a study of molecular identifiers for immune sequencing clone quantification. TCRdb redid the calling of the PCR reads with MiXCR, one entry per CDR3 protein. The sample has about 640,000 distinct CDR3 sequences, about 20% seen once. Sequenced sample: naive CD8+ T cells from blood, with Jurkat cell RNA spiked in. The receptor set was obtained from a human donor in good health. Some libraries in this study had Jurkat cell RNA spiked in. CDR3s include the opening cysteine and the closing phenylalanine or tryptophan. The order of the fields is CDR3 DNA, CDR3 protein, D gene, V gene, J gene, clone size. D genes are given only for firm matches. Only some rows state a clone size, as once, few, many or a class for expanded clones.

TGCGCCAGCAGCCAAGATGCAGGGGGCTACAATGAGCAGTCCTTC	CASSQDAGGYNEQSF	TRBD1	TRBV4-1	TRBJ2-1	once
TGTGCCAGCAGTCCGCGCACAGATACGCAGTGTTTT	CASSPRTDTQCF	NA	TRBV27	TRBJ2-3	few
TGTGCCAGTAGTATCGGACAGGGGAGCGGGGACACTGAAGCTTTCTTT	CASSIGQGSGDTEAFF	TRBD1	TRBV19	TRBJ1-1	many
TGTGCCAGCAGTTACAGGGTAAGCTACGAGCAGTACTTC	CASSYRVSYEQYF	NA	TRBV27	TRBJ2-7	many
TGTGCTAGTGGTTTGGGGGGGGAATTGGCCCAGTACTTC	CASGLGGELAQYF	NA	TRBV12-5	TRBJ2-5	NA
TGTGCCAGTAGTTACCTTAGCGGGAGTGGCGTGGATACGCAGTATTTT	CASSYLSGSGVDTQYF	TRBD2	TRBV19	TRBJ2-3	many
TGCGCCAGCAGCCAAGGGGGGACAGGGATTGCCAACGTCCTGACTTTC	CASSQGGTGIANVLTF	TRBD1	TRBV4-3	TRBJ2-6	NA
TGCAGCTCGGACAGCGACACAGATACGCAGTATTTT	CSSDSDTDTQYF	NA	TRBV29-1	TRBJ2-3	many
TGCGCCAGCAGCCCCGGGGGGTCTCAGCCCCAGCATTTT	CASSPGGSQPQHF	NA	TRBV4-3	TRBJ1-5	many
TGTGCCAGCAGTTACTCCCAGGGCTACGAGCAGCACTTC	CASSYSQGYEQHF	NA	TRBV6-5	TRBJ2-7	NA
TGTGCCACCAGCAGGGAGAGATACCCCCCCGAGCAGTACTTC	CATSRERYPPEQYF	NA	TRBV15	TRBJ2-7	many
TGCAGCGCCGTGGGGCAGGGGCCGGTCGGGGAGCTGTTTTTT	CSAVGQGPVGELFF	NA	TRBV29-1	TRBJ2-2	many
TGCGCCAGCAGCTTGGTACTGTGGGAGACCCAGTACTTC	CASSLVLWETQYF	NA	TRBV5-1	TRBJ2-5	many
TGCGCCAGCAGCCAAGAGGTGGGTCAGGGCCAAGAGACCCAGTACTTC	CASSQEVGQGQETQYF	NA	TRBV4-1	TRBJ2-5	many
TGTGCCAGCAGTTCAGCCGAGGGTAGCGGGGGGAATCTTCCGGGGGAGCAGTTCTTC	CASSSAEGSGGNLPGEQFF	TRBD2	TRBV6-5	TRBJ2-1	many
TGTGCCAGCAGCTCACTATCGTGGGAGCAGTACTTC	CASSSLSWEQYF	NA	TRBV7-9	TRBJ2-7	many
TGTGCCAGCGGCTTAGTGGGCCCCGCTGAAGCTTTCTTT	CASGLVGPAEAFF	NA	TRBV7-9	TRBJ1-1	NA
TGTGCCAGCAGTTTAGGGCAGGGGTATGACGAGCAGTACTTC	CASSLGQGYDEQYF	NA	TRBV28	TRBJ2-7	few
TGTGCCAGTAGAATCCAACCGAACACTGAAGCTTTCTTT	CASRIQPNTEAFF	NA	TRBV19	TRBJ1-1	few
TGTGCCAGCAGCTCATCGGGACTAGCGAACTACAATGAGCAGTTCTTC	CASSSSGLANYNEQFF	TRBD2	TRBV11-2	TRBJ2-1	many
TGTGCCAGCAGTTCCCCCGGGACTAGCGGGAGTGGGGGCTCCTACGAGCAGCACTTC	CASSSPGTSGSGGSYEQHF	TRBD2	TRBV28	TRBJ2-7	once
TGTGCCACCAGTGATTTGTCGACAGAGAATCAGCCCCAGCATTTT	CATSDLSTENQPQHF	NA	TRBV24-1	TRBJ1-5	once
TGTGCCAGCAGTGAAGTATCTGTGAACACTGAAGCTTTCTTT	CASSEVSVNTEAFF	NA	TRBV2	TRBJ1-1	many
TGTGCCAGCAGCCTAGCCCGGGACGCCAAAAACTGTGGCTACACCTTC	CASSLARDAKNCGYTF	NA	TRBV7-9	TRBJ1-2	NA
TGTGCCAGCAGCTTAGACGGACTAGCGTCCTACAATGAGCAGTTCTTC	CASSLDGLASYNEQFF	TRBD2	TRBV11-3	TRBJ2-1	NA
TGTGCCAGCAGCCCCGGGACAGCCAGAGGCAATCAGCCCCAGCATTTT	CASSPGTARGNQPQHF	TRBD1	TRBV5-5	TRBJ1-5	many
TGTGCCAGCAGCGGAAGGCTCACAGATACGCAGTATTTT	CASSGRLTDTQYF	NA	TRBV6-2/TRBV6-3	TRBJ2-3	NA
TGTGCCAGCAGCATGGGAGGGGTGGAATTCGAGCAGTACTTC	CASSMGGVEFEQYF	TRBD2	TRBV5-4	TRBJ2-7	many
TGCAGTGCCCCTACGTCCGGCCCCCTTTGCACAGATACGCAGTATTTT	CSAPTSGPLCTDTQYF	NA	TRBV20-1	TRBJ2-3	NA